This TCR beta chain was profiled in a study of blood T cell repertoires in COVID-19. Clones were read by immunoSEQ multiplex PCR, and TCRdb kept only the in-frame ones, dropping some. The sample consists of around 220,000 clones, 80% to 85% of them appearing once. The sequence was obtained from a woman aged 40 to 50 who had recovered from COVID-19. Sequenced input: PBMCs or T cells enriched from blood (not recorded which).

The CDR3 region is CASSPGLVHEQFF. For the CDR3, the DNA is TGTGCCAGTAGTCCGGGGTTAGTCCATGAGCAGTTCTTC. The J gene is TRBJ2-1, the V gene TRBV19; weak D call: TRBD2 (5 bases). In germline, CDR1 is LNHDA, CDR2 SQIVND (reference sequence). This CDR3 spans 13 amino acids. Trimming cost V 5 bases and J 8 bases, with 13 bases left between them.